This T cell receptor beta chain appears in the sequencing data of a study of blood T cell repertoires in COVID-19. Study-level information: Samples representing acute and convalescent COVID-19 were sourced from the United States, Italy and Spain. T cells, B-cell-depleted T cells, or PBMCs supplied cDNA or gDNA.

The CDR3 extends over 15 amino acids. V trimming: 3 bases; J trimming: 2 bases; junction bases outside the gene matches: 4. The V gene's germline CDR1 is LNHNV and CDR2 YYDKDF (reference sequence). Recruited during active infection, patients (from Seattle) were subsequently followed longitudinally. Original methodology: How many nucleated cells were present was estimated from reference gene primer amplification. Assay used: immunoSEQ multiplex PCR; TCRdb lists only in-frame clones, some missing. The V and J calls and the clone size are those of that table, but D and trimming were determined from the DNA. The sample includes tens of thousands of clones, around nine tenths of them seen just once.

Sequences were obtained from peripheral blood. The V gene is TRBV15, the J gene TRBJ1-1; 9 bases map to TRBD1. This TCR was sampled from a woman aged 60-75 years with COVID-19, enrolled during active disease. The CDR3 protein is CATSSGQGSNTEAFF. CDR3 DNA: TGTGCCACCAGCAGCGGACAGGGGAGCAACACTGAAGCTTTCTTT.